This entry is about one T cell receptor (beta chain). Its antigen is unidentified. Germline V CDR1 and CDR2: MGHRA, YSYEKL. Trimming shortened V by 6 bases and J by 5 bases, and 7 bases separated the two germline ends. This CDR3 region has 11 residues. The data stem from a study of CD8+ T cells in alopecia areata. Extracted RNA was reverse transcribed into cDNA, the sequencing template. Sequencing was performed with immunoSEQ multiplex PCR; in TCRdb, only in-frame clones are kept and a portion is missing. Among some 30,000 clones listed, less than 65% were seen once. In alopecia areata patients, both lesional scalp punch biopsies and peripheral blood were collected. Findings and limits, study-wide: Mouse data revealed clearer TCR sharing than patient data did, a gap possibly tied to HLA. Higher clonality and more expanded CD8+ clones appeared in lesional than normal scalp.

The chain has TRBV4-1 and TRBJ2-5; D is ambiguous. The sequence was collected from a human donor with alopecia areata. The sample taken for sequencing was NKG2D-high CD8+ T cells sorted from blood. DNA for the CDR3: TGCGCCAGCAGAGGTCTGGAGACCCAGTACTTC. The encoded protein is CASRGLETQYF.